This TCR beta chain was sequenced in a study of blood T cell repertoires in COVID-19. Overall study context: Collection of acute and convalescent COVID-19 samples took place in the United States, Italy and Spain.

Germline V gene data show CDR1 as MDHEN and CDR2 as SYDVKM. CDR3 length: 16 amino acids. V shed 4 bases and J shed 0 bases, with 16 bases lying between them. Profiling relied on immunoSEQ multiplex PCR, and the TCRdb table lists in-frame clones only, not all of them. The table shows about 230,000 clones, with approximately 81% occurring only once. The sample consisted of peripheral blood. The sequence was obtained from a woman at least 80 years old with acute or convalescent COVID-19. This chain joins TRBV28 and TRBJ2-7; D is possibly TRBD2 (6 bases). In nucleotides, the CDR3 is TGTGCCAGCAGTTCAACCGGGACTCCAAGCTCCTACGAGCAGTACTTC. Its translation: CASSSTGTPSSYEQYF.